These 10 T cell receptor beta chains share one sample of origin, sequenced in a study of blood T cell repertoires in COVID-19. TCRdb keeps only in-frame clones here, not all; method: immunoSEQ multiplex PCR. This table has around 190,000 clones, roughly 78% appearing once. The sequencing input was peripheral blood. These receptors all come from a man in his sixties or seventies with active or convalescent COVID-19.

The V call is TRBV5-1, the J call TRBJ1-4; D ambiguous. V lost 5 bases to trimming and J lost 4 bases, with 6 bases between them. This CDR3 has 12 amino acids. Germline V gives CDR1 SGHRS, CDR2 YFSETQ. This CDR3 reads CASRQNNEKLFF. DNA for the CDR3: TGCGCCAGCAGACAGAATAATGAAAAACTGTTTTTT.

The chain recombines TRBV2 with TRBJ1-5; the D gene is possibly TRBD1 (5 bases). Deletions cut 4 bases from V and 7 bases from J, with 23 bases between. This CDR3 has 17 residues. Germline V gene data show CDR1 as SNHLY and CDR2 as FYNNEI. CDR3 sequence (DNA): TGTGCCAGCAGTGCCAATGGGGGGGGAAGGTCAATGCAGCCCCAGCATTTT. Translation: CASSANGGGRSMQPQHF.

This chain uses TRBV7-8 with TRBJ1-1; TRBD1 is a possible D gene (6 bases). Germline CDR1 reads SGHVS; CDR2 reads FQNEAQ. The V end lost 1 base, the J end lost 1 base, and 13 bases lay between the germline ends. The CDR3 extends over 16 amino acids. The CDR3 region is CASSLGPGVGNTEAFF. CDR3 DNA: TGTGCCAGCAGCTTAGGTCCAGGGGTTGGGAACACTGAAGCTTTCTTT.

This clone was seen a handful of times. This chain links TRBV7-3 with TRBJ1-5, with D possibly TRBD1 on 5 matching bases. The V gene lost 1 base and the J gene lost 4 bases, with 11 bases spanning the gap. CDR3 size: 15 residues. Germline V lookup: CDR1 SGHTA, CDR2 FQGTGA. CDR3 DNA sequence: TGTGCCAGCAGCTTAAACGGTGGGGCTAATCAGCCCCAGCATTTT. Translation gives CASSLNGGANQPQHF. Combining the CDR3 with reference TRBV7-3 and TRBJ1-5 gives the whole variable domain GAGVSQTPSNKVTEKGKYVELRCDPISGHTALYWYRQSLGQGPEFLIYFQGTGAADDSGLPNDRFFAVRPEGSVSTLKIQRTERGDSAVYLCASSLNGGANQPQHFGDGTRLSIL.

The V call is TRBV11-2, the J call TRBJ1-1; possibly TRBD1 for D (5 bases). Trimming removed 5 bases at V and 8 bases at J, with 21 bases between. The CDR3 totals 15 residues. Germline V CDR1 and CDR2: SGHAT, FQNNGV. The CDR3 DNA reads TGTGCCAGCAGCCTCTATGCCCCCTCGGGGGTCGAAGCTTTCTTT. This encodes CASSLYAPSGVEAFF.

CDR3 DNA: TGTGCCAGCTTATTACAGGGGAACACTGAAGCTTTCTTT. Translating it yields CASLLQGNTEAFF. V gene TRBV18 combines with J gene TRBJ1-1; D is perhaps TRBD1 (6 bases). The germline V gene has CDR1 KGHSH and CDR2 LQKENI. The CDR3 has 13 amino acids. V was clipped by 7 bases and J by 1 base, with 10 bases between them.

V gene TRBV27 combines with J gene TRBJ2-1; maybe TRBD2 (6 bases). The CDR3 contains 14 residues. From germline, CDR1 is MNHEY and CDR2 SMNVEV (reference sequence). Between the trimmed V and J ends, which lost 4 bases and 9 bases, there was a span of 16 bases. The CDR3 reads CASSSFVQEGEQFF. The CDR3 DNA reads TGTGCCAGCAGTTCCTTTGTACAGGAGGGTGAGCAGTTCTTC.

Many counts were recorded for this clone. V and J are TRBV5-1 and TRBJ1-1, with a tentative D call TRBD1 (5 bases). The germline V gene encodes CDR1 SGHRS and CDR2 YFSETQ. V was clipped by 5 bases and J by 0 bases, with 8 bases between them. This CDR3 spans 13 amino acids. The CDR3 DNA is TGCGCCAGCAGGACAGAGCTGAACACTGAAGCTTTCTTT. Its translation is CASRTELNTEAFF.

The chain employs TRBV3-1 (or the pseudogene TRBV3-2) and TRBJ2-3; no clear D gene. This CDR3 spans 18 amino acids. The V and J ends lost 4 bases and 0 bases respectively, with 20 bases between them. Germline loops: CDR1 LGHDT, CDR2 YNNKEL (reference sequence). CDR3 sequence reads: CASSPSTPSLISTDTQYF. CDR3 DNA: TGTGCCAGCAGCCCGAGCACCCCCTCGCTAATTAGCACAGATACGCAGTATTTT.

The chain carries TRBV9 and TRBJ2-3; TRBD2 matches 7 bases. From germline, CDR1 is SGDLS and CDR2 YYNGEE. V gave up 0 bases and J gave up 3 bases; unmatched junction bases: 13. The CDR3 has 18 residues. CDR3: CASSVADWASGGTDTQYF. DNA of the CDR3: TGTGCCAGCAGCGTAGCTGATTGGGCTAGCGGAGGGACAGATACGCAGTATTTT.